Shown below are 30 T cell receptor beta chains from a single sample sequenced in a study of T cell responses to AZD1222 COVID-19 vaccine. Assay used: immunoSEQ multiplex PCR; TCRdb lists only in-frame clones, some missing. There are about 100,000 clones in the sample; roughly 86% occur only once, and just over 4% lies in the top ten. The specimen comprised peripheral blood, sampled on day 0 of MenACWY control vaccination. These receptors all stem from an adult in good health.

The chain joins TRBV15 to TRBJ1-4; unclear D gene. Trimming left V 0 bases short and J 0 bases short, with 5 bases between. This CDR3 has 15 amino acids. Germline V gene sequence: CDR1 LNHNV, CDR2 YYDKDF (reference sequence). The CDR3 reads CATSRDRATNEKLFF. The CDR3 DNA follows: TGTGCCACCAGCAGAGATCGGGCAACTAATGAAAAACTGTTTTTT.

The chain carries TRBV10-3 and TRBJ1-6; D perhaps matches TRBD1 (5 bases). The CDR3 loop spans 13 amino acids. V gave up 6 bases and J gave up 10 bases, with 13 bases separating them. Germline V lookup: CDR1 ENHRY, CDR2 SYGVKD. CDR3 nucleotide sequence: TGTGCCATCAGGCTCGGGGGGAACTCACCCCTCCACTTT. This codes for CAIRLGGNSPLHF.

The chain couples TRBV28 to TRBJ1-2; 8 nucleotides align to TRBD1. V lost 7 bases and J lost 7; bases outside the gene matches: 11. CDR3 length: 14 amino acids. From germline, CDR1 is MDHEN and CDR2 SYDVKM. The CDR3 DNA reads TGTGCCAGCACACTACGGACAGGGCGGGGTGGCTACACCTTC. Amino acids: CASTLRTGRGGYTF.

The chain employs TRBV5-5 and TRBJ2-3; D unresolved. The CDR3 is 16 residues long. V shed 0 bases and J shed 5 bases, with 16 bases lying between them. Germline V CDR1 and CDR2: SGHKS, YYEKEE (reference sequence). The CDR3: CASSLGLNNPQDTQYF. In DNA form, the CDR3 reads TGTGCCAGCAGCTTGGGCCTCAATAATCCCCAAGATACGCAGTATTTT.

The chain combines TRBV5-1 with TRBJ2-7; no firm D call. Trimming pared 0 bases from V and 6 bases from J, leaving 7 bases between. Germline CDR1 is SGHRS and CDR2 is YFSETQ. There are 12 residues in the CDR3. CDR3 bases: TGCGCCAGCAGCTTGGACAGAGGCGAGCAGTACTTC. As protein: CASSLDRGEQYF.

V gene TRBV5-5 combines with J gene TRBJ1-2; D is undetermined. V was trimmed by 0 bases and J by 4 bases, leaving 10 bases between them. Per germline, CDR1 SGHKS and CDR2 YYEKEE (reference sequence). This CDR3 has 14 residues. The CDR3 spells CASSLGADTYGYTF. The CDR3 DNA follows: TGTGCCAGCAGCTTGGGGGCGGATACCTATGGCTACACCTTC.

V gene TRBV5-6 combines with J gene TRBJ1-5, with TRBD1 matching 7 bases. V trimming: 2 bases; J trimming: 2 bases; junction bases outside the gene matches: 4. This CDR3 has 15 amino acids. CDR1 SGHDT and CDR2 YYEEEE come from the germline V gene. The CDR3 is CASSLQGSGNQPQHF. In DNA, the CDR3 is TGTGCCAGCAGCTTACAGGGGTCGGGCAATCAGCCCCAGCATTTT.

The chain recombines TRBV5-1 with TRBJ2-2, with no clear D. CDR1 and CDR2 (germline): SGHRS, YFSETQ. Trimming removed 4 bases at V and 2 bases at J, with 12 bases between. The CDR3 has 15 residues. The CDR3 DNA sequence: TGCGCCAGCAGCCCCCTGGCCGGAAACACCGGGGAGCTGTTTTTT. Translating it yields CASSPLAGNTGELFF.

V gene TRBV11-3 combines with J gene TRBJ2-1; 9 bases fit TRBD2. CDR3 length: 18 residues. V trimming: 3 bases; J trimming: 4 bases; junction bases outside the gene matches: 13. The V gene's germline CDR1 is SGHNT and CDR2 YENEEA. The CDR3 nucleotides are TGTGCCAGCAGCTTGGGCCGGCGGGAGGGCCAGGATTACAATGAGCAGTTCTTC. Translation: CASSLGRREGQDYNEQFF.

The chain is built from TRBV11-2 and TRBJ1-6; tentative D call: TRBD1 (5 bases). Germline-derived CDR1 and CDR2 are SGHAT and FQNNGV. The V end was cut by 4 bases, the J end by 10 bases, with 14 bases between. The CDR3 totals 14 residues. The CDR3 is CASSSDRRGSPLHF. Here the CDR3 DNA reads TGTGCCAGCAGCTCCGACAGAAGAGGGTCACCCCTCCACTTT.

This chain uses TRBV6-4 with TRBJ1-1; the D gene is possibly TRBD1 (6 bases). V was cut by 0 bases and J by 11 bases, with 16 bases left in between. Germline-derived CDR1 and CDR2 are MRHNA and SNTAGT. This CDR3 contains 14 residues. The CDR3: CASSDSRATGAAFF. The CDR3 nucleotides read TGTGCCAGCAGTGACTCCCGAGCTACGGGGGCGGCTTTCTTT.

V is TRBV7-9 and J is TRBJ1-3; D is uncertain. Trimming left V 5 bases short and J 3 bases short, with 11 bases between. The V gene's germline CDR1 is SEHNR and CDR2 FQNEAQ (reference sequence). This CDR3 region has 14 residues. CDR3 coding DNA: TGTGCCAGCAGCCCCCCGGGGTTTGGAAACACCATATATTTT. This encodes CASSPPGFGNTIYF.

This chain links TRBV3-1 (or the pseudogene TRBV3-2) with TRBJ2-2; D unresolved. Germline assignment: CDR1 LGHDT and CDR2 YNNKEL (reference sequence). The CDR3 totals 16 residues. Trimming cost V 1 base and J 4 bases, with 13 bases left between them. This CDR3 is CASSQAIGRSTGELFF. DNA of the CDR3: TGTGCCAGCAGCCAAGCAATTGGCCGCTCCACCGGGGAGCTGTTTTTT.

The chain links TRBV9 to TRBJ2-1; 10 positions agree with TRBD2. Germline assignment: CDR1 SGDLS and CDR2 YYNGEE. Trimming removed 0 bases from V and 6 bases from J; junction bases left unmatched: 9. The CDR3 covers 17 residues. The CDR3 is CASSVELAGVSVNEQFF. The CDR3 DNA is TGTGCCAGCAGCGTAGAGCTAGCGGGAGTGTCGGTCAATGAGCAGTTCTTC.

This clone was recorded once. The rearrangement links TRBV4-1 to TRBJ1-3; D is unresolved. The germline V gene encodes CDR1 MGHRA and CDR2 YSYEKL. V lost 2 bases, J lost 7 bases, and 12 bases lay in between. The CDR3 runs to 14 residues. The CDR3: CASSQFPIGNTIYF. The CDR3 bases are TGCGCCAGCAGCCAATTTCCTATTGGGAACACCATATATTTT.

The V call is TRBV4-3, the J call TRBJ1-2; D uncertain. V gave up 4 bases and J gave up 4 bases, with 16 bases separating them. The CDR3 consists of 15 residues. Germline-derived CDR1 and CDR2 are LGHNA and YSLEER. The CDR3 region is CASSPPGEEIYGYTF. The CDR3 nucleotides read TGCGCCAGCAGCCCGCCCGGGGAGGAAATCTATGGCTACACCTTC.

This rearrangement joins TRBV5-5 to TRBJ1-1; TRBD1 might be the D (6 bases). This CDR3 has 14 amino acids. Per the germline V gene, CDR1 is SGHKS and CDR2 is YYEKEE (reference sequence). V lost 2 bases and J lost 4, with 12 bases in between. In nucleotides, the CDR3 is TGTGCCAGCAGCTTACGGGGGGCTGGCACTGAAGCTTTCTTT. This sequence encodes CASSLRGAGTEAFF.

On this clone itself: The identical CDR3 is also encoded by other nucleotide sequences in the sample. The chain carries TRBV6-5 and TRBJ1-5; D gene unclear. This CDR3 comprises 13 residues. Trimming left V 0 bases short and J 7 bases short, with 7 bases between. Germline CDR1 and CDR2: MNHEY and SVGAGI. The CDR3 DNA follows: TGTGCCAGCAGTTACTCGAGGAACCAGCCCCAGCATTTT. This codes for CASSYSRNQPQHF.

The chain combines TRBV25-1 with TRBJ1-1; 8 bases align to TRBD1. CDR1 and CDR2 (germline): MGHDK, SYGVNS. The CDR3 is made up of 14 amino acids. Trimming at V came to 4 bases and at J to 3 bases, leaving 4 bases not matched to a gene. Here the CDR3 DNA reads TGTGCCAGCAGTGGGACAGGGAGGGACACTGAAGCTTTCTTT. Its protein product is CASSGTGRDTEAFF.

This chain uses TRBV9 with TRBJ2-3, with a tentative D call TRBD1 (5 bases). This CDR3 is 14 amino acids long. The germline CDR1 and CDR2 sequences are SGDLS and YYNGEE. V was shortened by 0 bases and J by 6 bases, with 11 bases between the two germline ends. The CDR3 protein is CASSVGGYGDTQYF. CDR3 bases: TGTGCCAGCAGCGTAGGGGGCTACGGGGATACGCAGTATTTT.

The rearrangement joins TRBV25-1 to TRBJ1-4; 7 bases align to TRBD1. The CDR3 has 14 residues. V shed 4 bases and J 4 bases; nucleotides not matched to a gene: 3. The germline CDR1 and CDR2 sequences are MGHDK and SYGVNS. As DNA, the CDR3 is TGTGCCAGCAGTGCAGGGGGGCTTAATGAAAAACTGTTTTTT. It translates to CASSAGGLNEKLFF.

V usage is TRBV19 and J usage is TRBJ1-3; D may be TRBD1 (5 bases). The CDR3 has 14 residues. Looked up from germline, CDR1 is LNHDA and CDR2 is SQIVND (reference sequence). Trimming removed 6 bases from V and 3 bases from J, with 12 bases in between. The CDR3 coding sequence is TGTGCCAGTAGACCGAAGGGGAGTGGAAACACCATATATTTT. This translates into CASRPKGSGNTIYF.

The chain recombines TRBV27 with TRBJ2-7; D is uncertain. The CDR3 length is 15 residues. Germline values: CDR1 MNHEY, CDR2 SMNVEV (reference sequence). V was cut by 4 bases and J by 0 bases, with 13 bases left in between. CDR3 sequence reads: CASSSNQDYSYEQYF. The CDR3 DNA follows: TGTGCCAGCAGTTCGAACCAGGATTACTCCTACGAGCAGTACTTC.

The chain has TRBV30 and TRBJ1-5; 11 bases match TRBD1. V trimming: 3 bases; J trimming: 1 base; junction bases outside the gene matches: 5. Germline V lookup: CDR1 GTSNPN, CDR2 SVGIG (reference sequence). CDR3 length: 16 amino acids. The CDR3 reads CAWRAGTGGSNQPQHF. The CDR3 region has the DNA TGTGCCTGGAGAGCAGGGACAGGGGGAAGCAATCAGCCCCAGCATTTT. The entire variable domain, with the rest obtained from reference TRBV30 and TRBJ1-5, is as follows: SQTIHQWPATLVQPVGSPLSLECTVEGTSNPNLYWYRQAAGRGLQLLFYSVGIGQISSEVPQNLSASRPQDRQFILSSKKLLLSDSGFYLCAWRAGTGGSNQPQHFGDGTRLSIL.

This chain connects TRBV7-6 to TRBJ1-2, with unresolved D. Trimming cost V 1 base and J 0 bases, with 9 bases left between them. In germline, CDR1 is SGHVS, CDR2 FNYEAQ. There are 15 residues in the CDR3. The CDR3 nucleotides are TGTGCCAGCAGCTTAGGGCACAACCCTAACTATGGCTACACCTTC. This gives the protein CASSLGHNPNYGYTF.

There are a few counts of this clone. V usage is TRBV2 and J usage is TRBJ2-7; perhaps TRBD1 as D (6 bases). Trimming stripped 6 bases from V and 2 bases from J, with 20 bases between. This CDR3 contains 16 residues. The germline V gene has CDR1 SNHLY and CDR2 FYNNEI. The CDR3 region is CASSFLLDRPTYEQYF. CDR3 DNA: TGTGCCAGCAGCTTCCTCCTCGACAGGCCCACCTACGAGCAGTACTTC.

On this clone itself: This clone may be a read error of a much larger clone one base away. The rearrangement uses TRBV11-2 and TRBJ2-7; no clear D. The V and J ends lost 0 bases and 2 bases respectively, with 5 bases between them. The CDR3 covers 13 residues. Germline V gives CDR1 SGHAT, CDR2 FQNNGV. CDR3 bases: TGTGCCAGCAGCTTAGATATGGCCTACGAGCAGTACTTC. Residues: CASSLDMAYEQYF. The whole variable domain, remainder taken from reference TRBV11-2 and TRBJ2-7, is EAGVAQSPRYKIIEKRQSVAFWCNPISGHATLYWYQQILGQGPKLLIQFQNNGVVDDSQLPKDRFSAERLKGVDSTLKIQPAKLEDSAVYLCASSLDMAYEQYFGPGTRLTVT.

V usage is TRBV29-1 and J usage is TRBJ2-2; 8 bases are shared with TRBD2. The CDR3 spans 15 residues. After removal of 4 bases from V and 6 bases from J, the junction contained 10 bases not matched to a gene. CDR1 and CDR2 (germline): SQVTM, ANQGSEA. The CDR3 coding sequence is TGCAGCGTTGTCGGGACTAGGACTGATTCCGGGGAGCTGTTTTTT. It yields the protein CSVVGTRTDSGELFF.

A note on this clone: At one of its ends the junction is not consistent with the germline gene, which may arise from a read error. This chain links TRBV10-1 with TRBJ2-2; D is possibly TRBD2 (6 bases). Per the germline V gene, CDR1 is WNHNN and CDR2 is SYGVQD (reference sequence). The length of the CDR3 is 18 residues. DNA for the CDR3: TGCGCCAGCAGGGAGGAGGTCCTCAAACACGGGAATCTTACGGGAGCTGTTTTT. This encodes CASREEVLKHGNLTGAVF.

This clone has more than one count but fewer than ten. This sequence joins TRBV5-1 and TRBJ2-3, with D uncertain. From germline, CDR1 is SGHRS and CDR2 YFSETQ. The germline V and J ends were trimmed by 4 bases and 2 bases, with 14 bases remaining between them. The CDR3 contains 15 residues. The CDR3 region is CASSRLDRITDTQYF. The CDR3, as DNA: TGCGCCAGCAGCCGACTGGACCGAATCACAGATACGCAGTATTTT.